These 28 T cell receptor beta chains were sequenced from one sample in a study of blood T cell repertoires in COVID-19. Method: immunoSEQ multiplex PCR; TCRdb's copy keeps in-frame clones and lacks some. This sample has about 210,000 clones, with roughly 85% found just once. Sequences were obtained from peripheral blood. The receptors derive from a woman in her 70s with COVID-19, enrolled during active disease.

This clone was seen a single time. J is TRBJ2-6 and V is TRBV10-3; D remains ambiguous. The germline V gene encodes CDR1 ENHRY and CDR2 SYGVKD. The CDR3 length is 17 residues. V lost 2 bases, J lost 0 bases, and 11 bases lay in between. CDR3 protein: CAISEAVRSSGANVLTF. In nucleotides, the CDR3 is TGTGCCATCAGTGAGGCGGTACGGAGCTCTGGGGCCAACGTCCTGACTTTC.

V is TRBV19 and J is TRBJ2-7; no reliable D call. The CDR3 has 15 residues. Trimming removed 3 bases from V and 3 bases from J, with 15 bases in between. Looked up from germline, CDR1 is LNHDA and CDR2 is SQIVND (reference sequence). The CDR3 sequence: CASSITFTGLYEQYF. The DNA of the CDR3 is TGTGCCAGTAGTATCACTTTTACGGGTCTCTACGAGCAGTACTTC.

The rearrangement joins TRBV19 to TRBJ1-5; D possibly corresponds to TRBD1 (5 bases). The germline gives CDR1 LNHDA, CDR2 SQIVND (reference sequence). The CDR3 runs 13 residues. Trimming cost V 9 bases and J 2 bases, with 11 bases left between them. The CDR3 DNA reads as TGTGCCAGCTTACCGGGGGGCAATCAGCCCCAGCATTTT. Translating gives CASLPGGNQPQHF.

V usage is TRBV9 and J usage is TRBJ2-3; 15 bases fit TRBD2. From germline, CDR1 is SGDLS and CDR2 YYNGEE. This CDR3 contains 17 residues. Unmatched junction bases numbered 2, after V lost 0 bases and J lost 3 bases. The DNA for the CDR3 is TGTGCCAGCAGCGTAGGAGGGACTAGCGGGGGGACAGATACGCAGTATTTT. Translated, it gives CASSVGGTSGGTDTQYF.

The V call is TRBV9, the J call TRBJ1-6; no firm D call. Trimming left V 3 bases short and J 0 bases short, with 13 bases between. This CDR3 has 17 amino acids. From germline, CDR1 is SGDLS and CDR2 YYNGEE. The CDR3 DNA reads as TGTGCCAGCAGCGCCTTATCTAGGAGCTCCTATAATTCACCCCTCCACTTT. Translating it yields CASSALSRSSYNSPLHF.

The CDR3 protein is CASSMRQGNGYEQYF. CDR3 bases: TGTGCCAGTAGTATGAGACAGGGGAATGGGTACGAGCAGTACTTC. The genes are TRBV19 and TRBJ2-7; 8 nucleotides align to TRBD1. CDR3 length: 15 residues. The V segment lost 3 bases and the J segment 4 bases; nucleotides outside the gene matches: 8. Germline loops: CDR1 LNHDA, CDR2 SQIVND (reference sequence).

V gene TRBV19 combines with J gene TRBJ2-2; no definite D call. Germline assignment: CDR1 LNHDA and CDR2 SQIVND (reference sequence). The CDR3 sequence is 12 residues long. V was pared by 10 bases and J by 6 bases, with 12 bases between. CDR3 nucleotides: TGTGCCACCCAGACTCCCTCCGGGGAGCTGTTTTTT. This gives the protein CATQTPSGELFF. Drawing the rest from reference TRBV19 and TRBJ2-2, the complete variable domain is DGGITQSPKYLFRKEGQNVTLSCEQNLNHDAMYWYRQDPGQGLRLIYYSQIVNDFQKGDIAEGYSVSREKKESFPLTVTSAQKNPTAFYLCATQTPSGELFFGEGSRLTVL.

The chain combines TRBV24-1 with TRBJ2-3; the match to TRBD2 covers 9 bases. Unmatched junction bases numbered 3, after V lost 0 bases and J lost 3 bases. Germline CDR1 KGHDR, CDR2 SFDVKD. The CDR3 is 16 amino acids. Here the CDR3 DNA reads TGTGCCACCAGTGATTTGGGGGCGGGAGGGACAGATACGCAGTATTTT. Its protein is CATSDLGAGGTDTQYF.

The chain recombines TRBV24-1 with TRBJ2-7, with D unclear. Trimming removed 2 bases from V and 8 bases from J, with 12 bases in between. This CDR3 is built from 13 residues. CDR1 KGHDR and CDR2 SFDVKD come from the germline V gene. CDR3 sequence reads: CATSDYYGGKQYF. The DNA of the CDR3 is TGTGCCACCAGTGATTATTACGGCGGAAAGCAGTACTTC.

The rearrangement links TRBV7-2 to TRBJ2-7; 9 nucleotides agree with TRBD1. CDR1 SGHTA and CDR2 FQGNSA come from the germline V gene. Germline trimming cut 1 base from V and 4 bases from J; bases unmatched to any gene: 5. This CDR3 spans 15 amino acids. CDR3 sequence: CASSLGPGQGYEQYF. As DNA, the CDR3 is TGTGCCAGCAGCTTAGGGCCGGGACAGGGATACGAGCAGTACTTC.

This sequence joins TRBV5-4 and TRBJ2-5, with 9 nucleotides matching TRBD2. The junction had 7 bases not matched to a gene; V was cut back by 4 bases and J by 9 bases. Germline-derived CDR1 and CDR2 are SGHNT and YYREEE (reference sequence). The CDR3 consists of 13 residues. CDR3 amino acids: CASSVAGAGAQYF. DNA for the CDR3: TGTGCCAGCAGCGTAGCGGGGGCCGGGGCCCAGTACTTC.

The V gene is TRBV27, the J gene TRBJ1-2, with 9 bases identical to TRBD1. Trimming took 6 bases from V and 5 from J; bases not matched to a gene: 16. Looked up from germline, CDR1 is MNHEY and CDR2 is SMNVEV (reference sequence). The CDR3 has 17 residues. CDR3 DNA sequence: TGTGCCAGCAGCACTTTGATTAACAGGGGGCGCCGGTATGGCTACACCTTC. It is translated as CASSTLINRGRRYGYTF.

The chain has TRBV16 and TRBJ1-6; D possibly corresponds to TRBD1 (5 bases). The length of the CDR3 is 15 residues. CDR1 KGHSY and CDR2 FQNENV come from the germline V gene. Trimming removed 3 bases at V and 4 bases at J, with 10 bases between. This CDR3 reads CASSHRGIYNSPLHF. The CDR3 DNA reads as TGTGCCAGCAGCCATAGGGGTATATATAATTCACCCCTCCACTTT.

The chain recombines TRBV7-9 with TRBJ1-1, with 8 positions matching TRBD1. The germline V gene encodes CDR1 SEHNR and CDR2 FQNEAQ (reference sequence). The CDR3 extends over 15 amino acids. V shed 5 bases and J 1 base; nucleotides not matched to a gene: 6. CDR3 in DNA: TGTGCCAGCAGCACCCGACAGGGGAGGAACACTGAAGCTTTCTTT. Amino acids: CASSTRQGRNTEAFF.

The V gene is TRBV19, the J gene TRBJ1-3; D is undetermined. The germline V and J ends were trimmed by 5 bases and 4 bases, with 12 bases remaining between them. Germline V lookup: CDR1 LNHDA, CDR2 SQIVND (reference sequence). This CDR3 comprises 14 residues. The CDR3, as DNA: TGTGCCAGTAGTCCGACTGATCTAGGAAACACCATATATTTT. Its translation: CASSPTDLGNTIYF. The whole variable domain, remainder taken from reference TRBV19 and TRBJ1-3, is DGGITQSPKYLFRKEGQNVTLSCEQNLNHDAMYWYRQDPGQGLRLIYYSQIVNDFQKGDIAEGYSVSREKKESFPLTVTSAQKNPTAFYLCASSPTDLGNTIYFGEGSWLTVV.

The J gene is TRBJ2-2, the V gene TRBV6-2 or TRBV6-3; D might be TRBD2 (5 bases). This CDR3 is 14 amino acids long. The germline CDR1 and CDR2 sequences are MNHEY and SVGEGT. Trimming removed 5 bases at V and 5 bases at J, with 12 bases between. The CDR3 here is CASSPVRGTGELFF. The CDR3, as DNA: TGTGCCAGCAGTCCCGTTCGGGGAACCGGGGAGCTGTTTTTT.

The chain couples TRBV5-4 to TRBJ1-1; D is uncertain. V was pared by 0 bases and J by 0 bases, with 12 bases between. CDR3 length equals 16 residues. Germline V CDR1 and CDR2: SGHNT, YYREEE (reference sequence). Here the CDR3 DNA reads TGTGCCAGCAGCTTGGGGGTGGGAGGAATGAACACTGAAGCTTTCTTT. Amino acid sequence: CASSLGVGGMNTEAFF.

The chain is built from TRBV18 and TRBJ2-2; TRBD2 matches at 9 bases. V was pared by 1 base and J by 0 bases, with 3 bases of the junction left unmatched. The CDR3 runs 17 residues. Germline V CDR1 and CDR2: KGHSH, LQKENI. The CDR3: CASSPRAGGANTGELFF. CDR3 nucleotides: TGTGCCAGCTCACCACGAGCGGGAGGCGCGAACACCGGGGAGCTGTTTTTT.

V and J are TRBV7-6 and TRBJ1-3; 9 bases are shared with TRBD1. The germline V gene has CDR1 SGHVS and CDR2 FNYEAQ. This CDR3 region has 20 residues. The trim removed 5 bases at V and 0 bases at J, leaving 17 bases unmatched. The CDR3 DNA is TGTGCCAGCAGCCCCATCACCCCGACCACGACAGGGGGCTCTGGAAACACCATATATTTT. Amino acid sequence: CASSPITPTTTGGSGNTIYF.

J is TRBJ1-3 and V is TRBV5-1; a possible D gene is TRBD1 (6 bases). Germline loops: CDR1 SGHRS, CDR2 YFSETQ. V was cut by 0 bases and J by 0 bases, with 16 bases left in between. CDR3 length equals 18 residues. This chain's CDR3 is CASSLAGQGPLSGNTIYF. The CDR3, as DNA: TGCGCCAGCAGCTTGGCAGGCCAGGGGCCCCTCTCTGGAAACACCATATATTTT.

This clone was detected a few times. This rearrangement joins TRBV27 to TRBJ1-3; D not resolved. The V end was cut by 6 bases, the J end by 0 bases, with 12 bases between. CDR1 is MNHEY and CDR2 is SMNVEV in the germline V gene (reference sequence). This CDR3 comprises 15 residues. The CDR3 reads CASRKRRDSGNTIYF. DNA for the CDR3: TGTGCCAGCAGAAAGAGACGGGACTCTGGAAACACCATATATTTT.

V gene TRBV12-3 or TRBV12-4 combines with J gene TRBJ1-2; TRBD1 aligns across 7 bases. Trimming removed 5 bases from V and 8 bases from J; junction bases left unmatched: 5. The CDR3 sequence is 12 residues long. CDR3 residues: CASSQTGWGYTF. CDR3 nucleotides: TGTGCCAGCAGTCAGACAGGGTGGGGCTACACCTTC.

This chain connects TRBV4-3 to TRBJ2-5; D is uncertain. With 0 bases removed from V and 1 base from J, the gap between germline ends came to 12 bases. CDR3 length: 16 residues. From germline, CDR1 is LGHNA and CDR2 YSLEER. This chain's CDR3 is CASSQEAVSSQETQYF. Here the CDR3 DNA reads TGCGCCAGCAGCCAAGAGGCGGTAAGCTCCCAAGAGACCCAGTACTTC.

The chain recombines TRBV27 with TRBJ1-6; the D is unclear. With 5 bases removed from V and 6 bases from J, the gap between germline ends came to 14 bases. The CDR3 runs 15 residues. In germline, CDR1 is MNHEY, CDR2 SMNVEV (reference sequence). The CDR3 sequence is CASSPRPEGNSPLHF. In DNA, the CDR3 is TGTGCCAGCAGTCCGCGGCCCGAGGGTAATTCACCCCTCCACTTT.

The chain has TRBV7-6 and TRBJ1-1; 7 bases are shared with TRBD1. Unmatched junction bases numbered 8, after V lost 5 bases and J lost 2 bases. The CDR3 extends over 15 amino acids. Germline CDR1 SGHVS, CDR2 FNYEAQ. The CDR3, as DNA: TGTGCCAGCAGCCCACACGGGACAGCAAACACTGAAGCTTTCTTT. Protein sequence: CASSPHGTANTEAFF.

This clone was seen only a few times. J is TRBJ1-2 and V is TRBV6-2 or TRBV6-3; no clear D. The CDR3 loop spans 15 amino acids. CDR1 and CDR2 (germline): MNHEY, SVGEGT. V was clipped by 4 bases and J by 4 bases, with 16 bases between them. The CDR3, as DNA: TGTGCCAGCAGTTCTCCAGAGGGATCTGGCTATGGCTACACCTTC. Protein: CASSSPEGSGYGYTF.

In its sample, this clone was seen a few times. The genes are TRBV6-5 and TRBJ2-1; the match to TRBD1 covers 7 bases. The CDR3 totals 14 residues. The junction had 7 bases not matched to a gene; V was cut back by 6 bases and J by 5 bases. From germline, CDR1 is MNHEY and CDR2 SVGAGI. The CDR3 here is CASSGWGQNNEQFF. CDR3 nucleotide sequence: TGTGCCAGCAGCGGATGGGGACAGAACAATGAGCAGTTCTTC.

This rearrangement joins TRBV5-4 to TRBJ1-3; 7 positions match TRBD1. The germline CDR1 and CDR2 sequences are SGHNT and YYREEE (reference sequence). The CDR3 runs 19 residues. V was pared by 3 bases and J by 0 bases, with 15 bases of the junction left unmatched. The CDR3 sequence: CASSSKATTGTYSGNTIYF. CDR3 DNA sequence: TGTGCCAGCAGCTCGAAAGCCACGACAGGGACTTACTCTGGAAACACCATATATTTT.